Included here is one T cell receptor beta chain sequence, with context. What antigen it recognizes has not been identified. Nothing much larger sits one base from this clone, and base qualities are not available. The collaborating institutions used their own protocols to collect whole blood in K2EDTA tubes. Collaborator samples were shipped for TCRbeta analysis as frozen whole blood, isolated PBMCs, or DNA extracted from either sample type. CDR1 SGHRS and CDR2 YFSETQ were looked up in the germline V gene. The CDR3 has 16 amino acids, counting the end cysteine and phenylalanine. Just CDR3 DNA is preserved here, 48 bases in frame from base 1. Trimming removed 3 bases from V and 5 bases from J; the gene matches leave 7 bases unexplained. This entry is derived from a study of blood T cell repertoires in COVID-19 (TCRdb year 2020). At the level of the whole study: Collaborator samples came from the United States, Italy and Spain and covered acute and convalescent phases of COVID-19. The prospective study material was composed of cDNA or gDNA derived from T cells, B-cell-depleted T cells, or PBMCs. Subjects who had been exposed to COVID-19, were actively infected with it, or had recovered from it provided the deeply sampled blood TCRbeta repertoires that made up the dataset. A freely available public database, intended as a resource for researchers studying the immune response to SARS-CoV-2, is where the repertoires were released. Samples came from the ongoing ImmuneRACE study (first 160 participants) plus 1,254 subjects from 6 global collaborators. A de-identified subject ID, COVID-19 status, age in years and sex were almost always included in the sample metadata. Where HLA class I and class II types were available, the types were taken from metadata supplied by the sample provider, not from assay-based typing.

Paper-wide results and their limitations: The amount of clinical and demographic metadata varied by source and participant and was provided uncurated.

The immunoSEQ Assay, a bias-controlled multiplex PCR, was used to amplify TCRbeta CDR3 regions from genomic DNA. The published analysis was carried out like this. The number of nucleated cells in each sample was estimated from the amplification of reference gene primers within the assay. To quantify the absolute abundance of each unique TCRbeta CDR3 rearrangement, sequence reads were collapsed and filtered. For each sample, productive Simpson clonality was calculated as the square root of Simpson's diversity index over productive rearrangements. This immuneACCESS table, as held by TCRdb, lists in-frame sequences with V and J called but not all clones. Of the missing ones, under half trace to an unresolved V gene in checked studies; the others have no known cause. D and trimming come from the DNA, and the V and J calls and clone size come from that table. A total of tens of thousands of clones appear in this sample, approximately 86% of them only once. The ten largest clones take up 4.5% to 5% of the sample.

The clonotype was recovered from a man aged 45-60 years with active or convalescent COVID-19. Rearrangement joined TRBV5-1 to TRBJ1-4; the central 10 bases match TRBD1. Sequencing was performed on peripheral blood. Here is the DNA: TGCGCCAGCAGCTCCCCCCCGGGACAGGGGAATGAAAAACTGTTTTTT. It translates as CASSSPPGQGNEKLFF.